Below, 32 T cell receptor beta chains from the same sample are listed, as sequenced in a study of cytomegalovirus exposure and HLA in healthy donors. PCR employed 60 Vbeta and 13 Jbeta primers. Clones were read by immunoSEQ multiplex PCR, and TCRdb kept only the in-frame ones, dropping some. The sample has 150,000 to 200,000 clones, and its top ten clones hold roughly 1.3%. Sequencing was done on a sample of PBMCs. Receptors were obtained from a woman aged 60-70 years in good health and CMV-seronegative.

The genes are TRBV6-4 and TRBJ1-2; a possible D gene is TRBD1 (5 bases). The CDR3 is 15 residues long. CDR1 is MRHNA and CDR2 is SNTAGT in the germline V gene. Between the trimmed V and J ends, which lost 6 bases and 4 bases, there was a span of 18 bases. The CDR3: CASRSSAGTAYGYTF. The CDR3 DNA reads TGTGCCAGCAGGTCGTCTGCGGGGACGGCCTATGGCTACACCTTC.

The chain combines TRBV2 with TRBJ2-7; the match to TRBD1 covers 8 bases. The CDR3 sequence is 14 residues long. Germline V gene lookup returns CDR1 SNHLY and CDR2 FYNNEI. The V gene end was trimmed by 3 bases and the J gene end by 4 bases; junction bases not matched to a gene: 5. The CDR3 coding sequence is TGTGCCAGCAGTGATCCCAGGGGGCTATACGAGCAGTACTTC. The encoded protein is CASSDPRGLYEQYF.

This rearrangement joins TRBV4-2 to TRBJ2-5; 8 bases fit TRBD2. V was pared by 1 base and J by 5 bases, with 9 bases of the junction left unmatched. Germline V lookup: CDR1 LGHNA, CDR2 YNFKEQ. The CDR3 sequence is 16 residues long. The CDR3 spells CASSQAFGGGQETQYF. The DNA for the CDR3 is TGTGCCAGCAGCCAAGCCTTCGGGGGGGGGCAGGAGACCCAGTACTTC.

The rearrangement uses TRBV5-6 and TRBJ2-1, with 10 bases aligning to TRBD2. The V and J ends lost 4 bases and 11 bases, in that order; junction bases with no gene match: 6. Germline V gives CDR1 SGHDT, CDR2 YYEEEE. The CDR3 contains 13 residues. The CDR3 loop is CASSPKLAGKQFF. CDR3 sequence (DNA): TGTGCCAGCAGCCCCAAACTAGCGGGGAAGCAGTTCTTC.

The chain recombines TRBV6-4 with TRBJ1-2, with 9 bases matching TRBD1. Per the germline V gene, CDR1 is MRHNA and CDR2 is SNTAGT. With 6 bases clipped from V and 2 bases from J, the junction kept 7 bases outside the gene matches. The CDR3 sequence is 15 residues long. CDR3: CASSRTGTGNYGYTF. In DNA, the CDR3 is TGTGCCAGCAGCCGCACCGGGACAGGGAACTATGGCTACACCTTC.

With regard to this clone: In the same sample, other DNA sequences code for this CDR3. The chain combines TRBV5-6 with TRBJ2-7; no definite D call. The CDR3 totals 14 residues. The ends were cut back, 0 bases at V and 0 bases at J, with 7 bases in the middle. Germline V gene data show CDR1 as SGHDT and CDR2 as YYEEEE. This CDR3 reads CASSLGGSSYEQYF. The CDR3 nucleotides read TGTGCCAGCAGCTTGGGCGGAAGCTCCTACGAGCAGTACTTC.

This chain connects TRBV5-1 to TRBJ2-5, with 9 bases that match TRBD1. Germline CDR1 is SGHRS and CDR2 is YFSETQ. This CDR3 contains 15 residues. The V and J ends lost 3 bases and 4 bases, in that order; junction bases with no gene match: 7. CDR3 coding DNA: TGCGCCAGCAGCTCGACCCCGACAGGGGGAGAGACCCAGTACTTC. It encodes CASSSTPTGGETQYF.

The rearrangement links TRBV5-3 to TRBJ2-7; 10 bases align to TRBD1. TRBV5-3 is an ORF for which the function is uncertain. The J segment lost 5 bases and the V segment lost 5 bases, leaving 13 bases of the junction unmatched. The CDR3 contains 16 residues. CDR3 sequence (DNA): TGTGCCAGAAGACGACCAGGAGACAGGGGGCCCCACGAGCAGTACTTC. The encoded protein is CARRRPGDRGPHEQYF.

The genes are TRBV29-1 and TRBJ1-1; TRBD1 aligns across 12 bases. V lost 7 bases, J lost 7 bases, and 7 bases stayed unmatched. In germline, CDR1 is SQVTM, CDR2 ANQGSEA. The CDR3 is 13 amino acids. In DNA form, the CDR3 reads TGCAGCGCCGGGGACAGGGGGCTTTTTGAAGCTTTCTTT. This encodes CSAGDRGLFEAFF.

The chain has TRBV11-3 and TRBJ2-7; 9 bases agree with TRBD1. V was pared by 1 base and J by 6 bases, with 4 bases of the junction left unmatched. CDR3 length: 14 amino acids. Germline CDR1 SGHNT, CDR2 YENEEA. The CDR3 spells CASSLVQGAGEQYF. The CDR3 bases are TGTGCCAGCAGCTTAGTACAGGGGGCTGGCGAGCAGTACTTC.

The chain couples TRBV9 to TRBJ2-6; possible D gene TRBD2, 5 bases. The CDR3 extends over 16 amino acids. Germline V gene data show CDR1 as SGDLS and CDR2 as YYNGEE. V was shortened by 2 bases and J by 0 bases, with 9 bases between the two germline ends. CDR3 sequence (DNA): TGTGCCAGCAGCGTTGGACTGGGCTCTGGGGCCAACGTCCTGACTTTC. This translates into CASSVGLGSGANVLTF.

CDR3 loop: CASSFDGGAVYGYTF. The CDR3 DNA sequence: TGTGCCAGCAGCTTTGATGGGGGCGCGGTCTATGGCTACACCTTC. This chain joins TRBV7-9 and TRBJ1-2; TRBD1 is a possible D gene (6 bases). The CDR3 covers 15 residues. Germline assignment: CDR1 SEHNR and CDR2 FQNEAQ (reference sequence). V was clipped by 3 bases and J by 4 bases, with 15 bases between them.

The chain has TRBV19 and TRBJ2-7, with 9 nucleotides matching TRBD2. The CDR3 spans 18 residues. Germline CDR1 LNHDA, CDR2 SQIVND (reference sequence). With 6 bases clipped from V and 0 bases from J, the junction kept 15 bases outside the gene matches. The CDR3 nucleotides are TGTGCCAGTAGCCCACAGGGTTTACTAGCGGGTGCCTCCTACGAGCAGTACTTC. It specifies CASSPQGLLAGASYEQYF.

J is TRBJ2-4 and V is TRBV18; D may be TRBD2 (5 bases). Germline-derived CDR1 and CDR2 are KGHSH and LQKENI. This CDR3 region has 16 residues. V shed 3 bases and J shed 8 bases, with 20 bases lying between them. The CDR3 spells CASSPTPEGMGDIQYF. CDR3 DNA: TGTGCCAGCTCACCTACCCCAGAGGGAATGGGCGACATTCAGTACTTC. The variable domain in full, completed from reference TRBV18 and TRBJ2-4, reads NAGVMQNPRHLVRRRGQEARLRCSPMKGHSHVYWYRQLPEEGLKFMVYLQKENIIDESGMPKERFSAEFPKEGPSILRIQQVVRGDSAAYFCASSPTPEGMGDIQYFGAGTRLSVL.

The chain joins TRBV2 to TRBJ1-5; D is uncertain. Trimming pared 2 bases from V and 7 bases from J, leaving 12 bases between. CDR1 is SNHLY, CDR2 FYNNEI, per germline. CDR3 length: 14 amino acids. The DNA of the CDR3 is TGTGCCAGCAGTGAAATGACATCCCCCCAGCCCCAGCATTTT. Residues: CASSEMTSPQPQHF.

The V call is TRBV6-6, the J call TRBJ1-2, with 7 bases aligning to TRBD1. The CDR3 extends over 13 amino acids. Per germline, CDR1 MNHNY and CDR2 SVGAGI (reference sequence). V lost 9 bases, J lost 3 bases, and 7 bases stayed unmatched. CDR3 nucleotides: TGTGCCAGTCGGGGGGGACAGTACTATGGCTACACCTTC. It yields the protein CASRGGQYYGYTF.

The chain combines TRBV6-1 with TRBJ2-1, with 7 bases that match TRBD2. The CDR3 consists of 15 residues. In germline, CDR1 is MNHNS, CDR2 SASEGT. Trimming cost V 3 bases and J 0 bases; bases outside gene matches: 2. The CDR3: CASSDLAVSYNEQFF. Here the CDR3 DNA reads TGTGCCAGCAGTGATCTAGCGGTCTCCTACAATGAGCAGTTCTTC.

The V call is TRBV2, the J call TRBJ1-3, with TRBD1 identical over 7 bases. The germline CDR1 and CDR2 sequences are SNHLY and FYNNEI. CDR3 length equals 20 residues. J lost 2 bases, V lost 1 base, and 17 bases had no gene match. CDR3 nucleotides: TGTGCCAGCAGTGAAGGATTGGGCCTGCTGGGGCAGGGGGCTGGAAACACCATATATTTT. It codes for CASSEGLGLLGQGAGNTIYF.

The chain links TRBV4-1 to TRBJ1-6; 10 bases match TRBD1. The CDR3 contains 18 residues. Per germline, CDR1 MGHRA and CDR2 YSYEKL. V shed 1 base and J 2 bases; nucleotides not matched to a gene: 5. The CDR3 is CASSQAATGGPYNSPLHF. The CDR3, as DNA: TGCGCCAGCAGCCAAGCAGCGACAGGGGGCCCCTATAATTCACCCCTCCACTTT.

This sequence joins TRBV9 and TRBJ1-3; no clear D gene. This CDR3 comprises 15 residues. The germline V gene has CDR1 SGDLS and CDR2 YYNGEE. With 4 bases removed from V and 0 bases from J, the gap between germline ends came to 11 bases. The CDR3 DNA is TGTGCCAGCAGCCCGGACGGGAACTCTGGAAACACCATATATTTT. It encodes CASSPDGNSGNTIYF.

The genes are TRBV7-9 and TRBJ2-3, with 9 bases matching TRBD2. Looked up from germline, CDR1 is SEHNR and CDR2 is FQNEAQ (reference sequence). The CDR3 has 15 residues. V shed 5 bases, J shed 0 bases, and the junction held 3 bases outside the gene matches. The CDR3 DNA follows: TGTGCCAGCAGCCCGACTAGCGGTAGCACAGATACGCAGTATTTT. Its translation: CASSPTSGSTDTQYF.

The rearrangement joins TRBV6-5 to TRBJ2-5; TRBD1 agrees at 7 bases. This CDR3 has 15 amino acids. V shed 5 bases, J shed 2 bases, and the junction held 8 bases outside the gene matches. Germline CDR1 MNHEY, CDR2 SVGAGI. This CDR3 reads CASSRWDSKQETQYF. The CDR3 region has the DNA TGTGCCAGCAGTCGTTGGGACAGCAAACAAGAGACCCAGTACTTC.

The chain employs TRBV6-1 and TRBJ2-3; unclear D gene. Germline CDR1 is MNHNS and CDR2 is SASEGT. The CDR3 runs 14 residues. V was cut by 4 bases and J by 4 bases, with 12 bases left in between. CDR3 bases: TGTGCCAGCAGTGTATTAGGAGTTGCAGATACGCAGTATTTT. Residues: CASSVLGVADTQYF.

This sequence joins TRBV6-5 and TRBJ1-4; D not certain. Trimming left V 3 bases short and J 2 bases short, with 13 bases between. Germline CDR1 and CDR2: MNHEY and SVGAGI. The CDR3 totals 16 residues. In nucleotides, the CDR3 is TGTGCCAGCAGTTATTTTTTGACAACCACTAATGAAAAACTGTTTTTT. Encoded protein: CASSYFLTTTNEKLFF.

The chain combines TRBV7-8 with TRBJ1-2; D ambiguous. CDR3 length: 17 amino acids. Trimming cost V 5 bases and J 5 bases, with 24 bases left between them. Looked up from germline, CDR1 is SGHVS and CDR2 is FQNEAQ. This chain's CDR3 is CASSPFIGESPEYGYTF. CDR3 in DNA: TGTGCCAGCAGCCCGTTCATCGGGGAGAGCCCGGAGTATGGCTACACCTTC.

This rearrangement joins TRBV10-3 to TRBJ2-1; TRBD1 might be the D (6 bases). There are 15 residues in the CDR3. The germline gives CDR1 ENHRY, CDR2 SYGVKD. Between the trimmed V and J ends, which lost 6 bases and 4 bases, there was a span of 16 bases. The CDR3 DNA follows: TGTGCCATCAGGGAAGGGGGAAAGCCATACAATGAGCAGTTCTTC. Amino acids: CAIREGGKPYNEQFF.

The chain carries TRBV6-1 and TRBJ1-2; a possible D gene is TRBD1 (5 bases). CDR1 is MNHNS, CDR2 SASEGT, per germline. The V and J ends lost 4 bases and 4 bases respectively, with 13 bases between them. CDR3 length: 14 residues. CDR3 nucleotide sequence: TGTGCCAGCAGTGTGGACCGGGGGGGCTATGGCTACACCTTC. Amino acid sequence: CASSVDRGGYGYTF.

V and J are TRBV25-1 and TRBJ1-1; no clear D gene. Trimming removed 2 bases from V and 8 bases from J, with 15 bases in between. Germline V gene lookup returns CDR1 MGHDK and CDR2 SYGVNS. This CDR3 is 14 amino acids long. The CDR3 spells CASSEVADWTEAFF. CDR3 DNA: TGTGCCAGCAGTGAAGTAGCGGACTGGACCGAAGCTTTCTTT.

This chain links TRBV10-2 with TRBJ2-1; 12 bases are a match to TRBD2. CDR1 WSHSY and CDR2 SAAADI come from the germline V gene. The CDR3 consists of 19 residues. Germline trimming cut 0 bases from V and 1 base from J; bases unmatched to any gene: 7. CDR3 bases: TGCGCCAGCAGTGAGTCGAAAACTAGCGGGAGGTGGTCCTACAATGAGCAGTTCTTC. It is translated as CASSESKTSGRWSYNEQFF.

The gene calls are TRBV7-2 and TRBJ1-4; TRBD1 matches 9 bases. The CDR3 covers 17 residues. Germline assignment: CDR1 SGHTA and CDR2 FQGNSA. V was pared by 2 bases and J by 6 bases, with 10 bases of the junction left unmatched. The CDR3 sequence: CASSLSPYRGRDEKLFF. As DNA, the CDR3 is TGTGCCAGCAGCTTATCACCTTACAGGGGGCGCGATGAAAAACTGTTTTTT. The entire variable domain, with the rest obtained from reference TRBV7-2 and TRBJ1-4, is as follows: GAGVSQSPSNKVTEKGKDVELRCDPISGHTALYWYRQSLGQGLEFLIYFQGNSAPDKSGLPSDRFSAERTGGSVSTLTIQRTQQEDSAVYLCASSLSPYRGRDEKLFFGSGTQLSVL.

The chain uses TRBV4-3 and TRBJ2-2; a weak D match, TRBD2 (5 bases). Per the germline V gene, CDR1 is LGHNA and CDR2 is YSLEER. With 6 bases removed from V and 7 bases from J, the gap between germline ends came to 18 bases. CDR3 length: 15 amino acids. This CDR3 is CASRQLEGRVGELFF. The CDR3 DNA reads TGCGCCAGCAGACAACTAGAAGGGAGAGTCGGGGAGCTGTTTTTT.

This chain connects TRBV4-1 to TRBJ1-3; D is uncertain. This CDR3 spans 15 amino acids. Germline V lookup: CDR1 MGHRA, CDR2 YSYEKL. V dropped 2 bases and J dropped 0 bases, with 8 bases sitting between them. The CDR3 protein is CASSQQAFSGNTIYF. The CDR3, as DNA: TGCGCCAGCAGCCAACAAGCATTCTCTGGAAACACCATATATTTT.